The 25 T cell receptor beta chains presented below share a single source sample, sequenced in a study of T-cell memory formation after mild COVID-19. Using its own MiXCR run on the 5' RACE reads, TCRdb lists one record per CDR3 protein. The sample holds tens of thousands of distinct CDR3 sequences, over 12% seen once. The sequenced sample consisted of PBMCs or a T cell subset sorted from them (not recorded which). All receptors come from a man aged 18 to 29 who had mild COVID-19 (a few samples of this study predate the infection). Cell type and time point are not known.

This clonotype has only a few counts. V and J are TRBV5-1 and TRBJ1-5, with a possible D match to TRBD1 (6 bases). The CDR3 has 15 amino acids. The V gene's germline CDR1 is SGHRS and CDR2 YFSETQ. Trimming took 3 bases from V and 4 from J, leaving 14 bases between them. The CDR3 nucleotides are TGCGCCAGCAGCTATACGACGGGGGCAAATCAGCCCCAGCATTTT. The encoded protein is CASSYTTGANQPQHF.

The table lists this clonotype with a few counts. CDR3 sequence: CASSQISEGSSYNEQFF. The CDR3 DNA is TGTGCCAGCAGCCAGATCAGCGAAGGGAGCTCCTACAATGAGCAGTTCTTC. V gene TRBV5-6 combines with J gene TRBJ2-1, with D possibly TRBD2 on 5 matching bases. CDR3 length: 17 amino acids. Germline CDR1 is SGHDT and CDR2 is YYEEEE. The V end lost 4 bases, the J end lost 0 bases, and 17 bases lay between the germline ends.

This clonotype has a handful of counts. The rearrangement links TRBV7-6 to TRBJ2-2; D gene ambiguous. The length of the CDR3 is 17 residues. V lost 5 bases, J lost 0 bases, and 16 bases lay in between. Germline V gene lookup returns CDR1 SGHVS and CDR2 FNYEAQ. In nucleotides, the CDR3 is TGTGCCAGCAGCCATCACAAGGACGCTACGAACACCGGGGAGCTGTTTTTT. Encoded protein: CASSHHKDATNTGELFF.

This clonotype was seen a handful of times. This sequence joins TRBV20-1 and TRBJ2-1; TRBD1 matches 8 bases. The germline gives CDR1 DFQATT, CDR2 SNEGSKA (reference sequence). The CDR3 covers 15 residues. J lost 4 bases, V lost 5 bases, and 10 bases had no gene match. The CDR3, as DNA: TGCAGTGCTGTCTTAAACCGGGACAGGTACAATGAGCAGTTCTTC. Encoded protein: CSAVLNRDRYNEQFF.

This clonotype was found a few times. V gene TRBV7-9 combines with J gene TRBJ2-1; no firm D call. The CDR3 length is 16 residues. Germline CDR1 and CDR2: SEHNR and FQNEAQ (reference sequence). Deletions cut 5 bases from V and 0 bases from J, with 14 bases between. Here the CDR3 reads CASSRLLYSSYNEQFF. The CDR3, as DNA: TGTGCCAGCAGCCGCCTGCTATACAGCTCCTACAATGAGCAGTTCTTC. The full variable domain, its missing parts supplied by reference TRBV7-9 and TRBJ2-1, is DTGVSQNPRHKITKRGQNVTFRCDPISEHNRLYWYRQTLGQGPEFLTYFQNEAQLEKSRLLSDRFSAERPKGSFSTLEIQRTEQGDSAMYLCASSRLLYSSYNEQFFGPGTRLTVL.

The V and J genes are TRBV7-9 and TRBJ1-3; D ambiguous. V was clipped by 5 bases and J by 3 bases, with 8 bases between them. Germline loops: CDR1 SEHNR, CDR2 FQNEAQ (reference sequence). CDR3 length: 13 amino acids. DNA for the CDR3: TGTGCCAGCAGCCAAGGAGGTGGAAACACCATATATTTT. This encodes CASSQGGGNTIYF.

This clonotype was counted a single time. This chain joins TRBV7-3 and TRBJ2-7; D is perhaps TRBD1 (5 bases). The V and J ends lost 2 bases and 3 bases respectively, with 8 bases between them. This CDR3 comprises 13 residues. Per germline, CDR1 SGHTA and CDR2 FQGTGA. The CDR3 sequence: CASSLWQGYEQYF. The CDR3, as DNA: TGTGCCAGCAGCTTATGGCAGGGCTACGAGCAGTACTTC.

This rearrangement joins TRBV7-9 to TRBJ2-2; 8 bases agree with TRBD2. The V gene's germline CDR1 is SEHNR and CDR2 FQNEAQ (reference sequence). Trimming at V came to 1 base and at J to 4 bases, leaving 2 bases not matched to a gene. The CDR3 has 15 residues. CDR3 amino acids: CASSLGTSPTGELFF. The DNA of the CDR3 is TGTGCCAGCAGCTTAGGGACTAGCCCCACCGGGGAGCTGTTTTTT.

There are a few counts of this clonotype. The V gene is TRBV7-9, the J gene TRBJ2-1, with no clear D. The CDR3 totals 13 residues. Germline V gene data show CDR1 as SEHNR and CDR2 as FQNEAQ (reference sequence). With 5 bases removed from V and 9 bases from J, the gap between germline ends came to 14 bases. CDR3 in DNA: TGTGCCAGCAGCCCCCCTTCTTGGCGTGAGCAGTTCTTC. It is translated as CASSPPSWREQFF.

V and J are TRBV4-3 and TRBJ1-4; weak D call: TRBD1 (5 bases). Between the trimmed V and J ends, which lost 0 bases and 2 bases, there was a span of 7 bases. CDR3 length: 15 residues. Germline assignment: CDR1 LGHNA and CDR2 YSLEER. Written as DNA, the CDR3 is TGCGCCAGCAGCCAAGAGAGGGGCACTAATGAAAAACTGTTTTTT. Translation: CASSQERGTNEKLFF.

This clonotype was counted only a few times. The chain uses TRBV10-2 and TRBJ2-5; D remains unclear. The V gene lost 0 bases and the J gene lost 1 base, with 12 bases spanning the gap. Germline V gives CDR1 WSHSY, CDR2 SAAADI. The CDR3 consists of 16 residues. The CDR3 sequence: CASSESAKWGQETQYF. The CDR3 DNA reads TGCGCCAGCAGTGAGTCTGCGAAGTGGGGCCAAGAGACCCAGTACTTC.

This rearrangement joins TRBV27 to TRBJ2-1, with 12 bases lining up with TRBD2. The germline CDR1 and CDR2 sequences are MNHEY and SMNVEV (reference sequence). J lost 4 bases, V lost 5 bases, and 0 bases had no gene match. The CDR3 loop spans 14 amino acids. Here the CDR3 reads CASSTSGGYNEQFF. The CDR3 DNA sequence: TGTGCCAGCAGTACTAGCGGGGGGTACAATGAGCAGTTCTTC.

This clonotype was counted between two and nine times. The CDR3 coding sequence is TGCGCCAGCAGCTTCGGACAGGGGGTGATTTACGAGCAGTACTTC. It yields the protein CASSFGQGVIYEQYF. This chain uses TRBV5-1 with TRBJ2-7; 10 bases are shared with TRBD1. Per germline, CDR1 SGHRS and CDR2 YFSETQ. The CDR3 totals 15 residues. V trimming: 2 bases; J trimming: 4 bases; junction bases outside the gene matches: 6.

This clonotype was counted many times. CDR3 sequence: CASSLWPNNEQFF. In DNA form, the CDR3 reads TGCGCCAGCAGCTTGTGGCCTAACAATGAGCAGTTCTTC. The chain has TRBV5-1 and TRBJ2-1; no clear D gene. CDR1 and CDR2 (germline): SGHRS, YFSETQ. The V gene lost 1 base and the J gene lost 5 bases, with 7 bases spanning the gap. There are 13 residues in the CDR3.

V gene TRBV27 combines with J gene TRBJ2-2; D gene unclear. Trimming took off 5 bases at V and 3 bases at J, with 4 bases between the two ends. The germline V gene has CDR1 MNHEY and CDR2 SMNVEV (reference sequence). The CDR3 consists of 12 residues. DNA for the CDR3: TGTGCCAGCAGTCCGGACACCGGGGAGCTGTTTTTT. Translation gives CASSPDTGELFF.

This clonotype appeared a few times. The chain has TRBV29-1 and TRBJ1-1; 9 nucleotides match TRBD1. CDR3 length equals 12 residues. The V gene's germline CDR1 is SQVTM and CDR2 ANQGSEA. The ends lost 7 bases at V and 5 bases at J; junction bases unmatched: 5. The CDR3 bases are TGCAGCGATCGGACAGGGGTTACTGAAGCTTTCTTT. This encodes CSDRTGVTEAFF.

This clonotype was found a few times. J is TRBJ2-1 and V is TRBV27; 14 nucleotides match TRBD2. The length of the CDR3 is 18 residues. J was trimmed by 0 bases and V by 5 bases; bases with no gene match: 6. The germline V gene encodes CDR1 MNHEY and CDR2 SMNVEV (reference sequence). CDR3 in amino acids: CASSPGLAGGHSYNEQFF. CDR3 in DNA: TGTGCCAGCAGTCCCGGACTAGCGGGGGGTCACTCCTACAATGAGCAGTTCTTC.

Only a few counts were recorded for this clonotype. V and J are TRBV7-9 and TRBJ2-7; D is uncertain. V lost 4 bases and J 4 bases, leaving 17 bases between the germline ends. CDR1 SEHNR and CDR2 FQNEAQ come from the germline V gene (reference sequence). The CDR3 is made up of 15 amino acids. CDR3 bases: TGTGCCAGCAGCTCCGCACTCACCAACATATACGAGCAGTACGTC. Amino acids: CASSSALTNIYEQYV.

This clonotype occurred many times. This CDR3 reads CANSGTGVSGANVLTF. The CDR3 nucleotides are TGTGCCAATTCCGGGACAGGGGTCTCTGGGGCCAACGTCCTGACTTTC. V is TRBV10-3 and J is TRBJ2-6, with 10 bases aligning to TRBD1. Germline V lookup: CDR1 ENHRY, CDR2 SYGVKD. The CDR3 length is 16 residues. With V trimmed by 10 bases and J by 0 bases, 6 bases remained unmatched.

This clonotype was seen a handful of times. The chain recombines TRBV10-2 with TRBJ1-4; D uncertain. The CDR3 sequence is 12 residues long. V was shortened by 4 bases and J by 7 bases, with 7 bases between the two germline ends. In germline, CDR1 is WSHSY, CDR2 SAAADI. DNA of the CDR3: TGCGCCAGCAGTGCTCGCAGTGAAAAACTGTTTTTT. Its protein is CASSARSEKLFF.

In this sample, this clonotype turned up a few times. The chain carries TRBV7-9 and TRBJ2-3; D call uncertain. The CDR3 contains 13 residues. The germline CDR1 and CDR2 sequences are SEHNR and FQNEAQ (reference sequence). V lost 5 bases and J lost 7, with 13 bases in between. CDR3 in amino acids: CASSRTDANTQYF. The CDR3 DNA is TGTGCCAGCAGCAGGACCGACGCCAATACGCAGTATTTT.

This chain uses TRBV3-1 with TRBJ2-4; TRBD1 aligns across 10 bases. There are 17 residues in the CDR3. Losses at the gene ends were 4 bases for V and 8 bases for J; bases not matched to a gene: 14. CDR1 is LGHDT and CDR2 is YNNKEL in the germline V gene (reference sequence). As DNA, the CDR3 is TGTGCCAGCAGCCCCATACGACAGGGGGCTATAGGGGACATTCAGTACTTC. It codes for CASSPIRQGAIGDIQYF.

This clonotype has just a few counts. The J gene is TRBJ1-5, the V gene TRBV7-8; 9 bases agree with TRBD1. Germline trimming cut 8 bases from V and 5 bases from J; bases unmatched to any gene: 4. Germline assignment: CDR1 SGHVS and CDR2 FQNEAQ. This CDR3 is built from 13 residues. DNA of the CDR3: TGTGCCAGCGGACAGGGGCCGGATCAGCCCCAGCATTTT. Protein sequence: CASGQGPDQPQHF.

This clonotype has more than one count but fewer than ten. This chain links TRBV2 with TRBJ1-2; 11 bases agree with TRBD1. The CDR3 extends over 15 amino acids. The ends lost 8 bases at V and 4 bases at J; junction bases unmatched: 9. In germline, CDR1 is SNHLY, CDR2 FYNNEI. CDR3 nucleotides: TGTGCCAGCGGGGACAGGGGGGTCGGCGGCTATGGCTACACCTTC. It specifies CASGDRGVGGYGYTF.

This clonotype was found a few times. V gene TRBV12-3 or TRBV12-4 combines with J gene TRBJ2-5, with a tentative D call TRBD2 (7 bases). The length of the CDR3 is 15 residues. The V end lost 1 base, the J end lost 5 bases, and 14 bases lay between the germline ends. The CDR3 DNA is TGTGCCAGCAGTTTAGTCTTCAGGGGAGGGGAGACCCAGTACTTC. Translating gives CASSLVFRGGETQYF.